In its sample, the clone carrying this TCR beta chain was seen a few times. The antigen is unknown. The germline V gene encodes CDR1 SEHNR and CDR2 FQNEAQ (reference sequence). The CDR3 is made up of 14 amino acids. Trimming shortened V by 7 bases and J by 4 bases, and 16 bases separated the two germline ends. In the PCR, 60 Vbeta and 13 Jbeta primers were used. The repertoire was sequenced with immunoSEQ multiplex PCR; TCRdb's copy has only in-frame clones and lacks some. Seen here are over 140,000 clones, 82% observed once, and the top ten hold around 1.5%. These data originate in a study of cytomegalovirus exposure and HLA in healthy donors. About the research overall: Some 87 million unique TCRs from HLA-typed donors were held in an early release of data.

Overall study findings and caveats: In a later analysis, at a false discovery rate of 0.05, roughly 18,000 TCR beta sequences were associated with HLA alleles. Presence/absence analyses assumed roughly uniform sequencing depth across donors.

Sequenced sample: PBMCs. The chain has TRBV7-9 and TRBJ1-2; D is unresolved. The receptor was isolated from a young man in good health and CMV-seropositive. The CDR3: CASTPGSWGYGYTF. CDR3 sequence (DNA): TGTGCCAGCACCCCGGGATCCTGGGGCTATGGCTACACCTTC.